A single sample gave rise to the 18 T cell receptor beta chains below, sequenced in a study of OX40 agonist ivuxolimab in advanced cancers. Profiling relied on immunoSEQ multiplex PCR, and the TCRdb table lists in-frame clones only, not all of them. Among more than 75,000 clones listed, 84% were seen once. The material sequenced was CD4+ or CD8+ T cells sorted from blood, taken in a trial of the OX40 agonist ivuxolimab. All receptors derive from an adult with an advanced solid tumor such as melanoma, head and neck, liver or kidney cancer.

The chain recombines TRBV6-6 with TRBJ1-3; D remains unclear. The CDR3 sequence is 14 residues long. Germline loops: CDR1 MNHNY, CDR2 SVGAGI (reference sequence). Trimming left V 10 bases short and J 0 bases short, with 13 bases between. This CDR3 is CATTGSYSGNTIYF. DNA for the CDR3: TGTGCCACCACCGGGTCATACTCTGGAAACACCATATATTTT.

The chain combines TRBV11-2 with TRBJ2-7; D gene ambiguous. The CDR3 runs to 12 residues. The germline V and J ends were trimmed by 0 bases and 4 bases, with 4 bases remaining between them. Germline CDR1 and CDR2: SGHAT and FQNNGV. The CDR3, as DNA: TGTGCCAGCAGCTTAGATCGTTACGAGCAGTACTTC. Translation: CASSLDRYEQYF. The full variable domain, its missing parts supplied by reference TRBV11-2 and TRBJ2-7, is EAGVAQSPRYKIIEKRQSVAFWCNPISGHATLYWYQQILGQGPKLLIQFQNNGVVDDSQLPKDRFSAERLKGVDSTLKIQPAKLEDSAVYLCASSLDRYEQYFGPGTRLTVT.

The V call is TRBV19, the J call TRBJ2-1; TRBD2 agrees at 9 bases. The trim removed 3 bases at V and 4 bases at J, leaving 7 bases unmatched. There are 16 residues in the CDR3. Germline loops: CDR1 LNHDA, CDR2 SQIVND (reference sequence). The CDR3 sequence is CASSIFGTSWYNEQFF. In DNA, the CDR3 is TGTGCCAGTAGTATTTTTGGGACTAGCTGGTACAATGAGCAGTTCTTC.

The gene calls are TRBV15 and TRBJ1-2, with 7 nucleotides matching TRBD1. Trimming at V came to 2 bases and at J to 8 bases, leaving 8 bases not matched to a gene. CDR3 length: 14 amino acids. CDR1 and CDR2 (germline): LNHNV, YYDKDF (reference sequence). The CDR3 here is CATSRITGDSGYTF. The CDR3 coding sequence is TGTGCCACCAGCAGAATAACTGGGGACAGCGGCTACACCTTC.

Only a few counts were recorded for this clone. V and J are TRBV6-4 and TRBJ2-1, with 7 bases that match TRBD1. The CDR3 contains 14 residues. The V segment lost 0 bases and the J segment 6 bases; nucleotides outside the gene matches: 2. Germline assignment: CDR1 MRHNA and CDR2 SNTAGT. The CDR3 reads CASSDSAGGNEQFF. The DNA of the CDR3 is TGTGCCAGCAGTGACTCGGCAGGGGGCAATGAGCAGTTCTTC.

For the CDR3, the DNA is TGTGCCAGCAGCTTCTTATTTGGCACGAGGGGGCTGACTAATGAAAAACTGTTTTTT. Protein sequence: CASSFLFGTRGLTNEKLFF. The V gene is TRBV5-5, the J gene TRBJ1-4, with 7 bases matching TRBD1. Germline V gives CDR1 SGHKS, CDR2 YYEKEE (reference sequence). The CDR3 has 19 amino acids. V shed 2 bases, J shed 2 bases, and the junction held 15 bases outside the gene matches.

V gene TRBV27 combines with J gene TRBJ1-2; TRBD1 aligns across 10 bases. Germline values: CDR1 MNHEY, CDR2 SMNVEV (reference sequence). The trim removed 7 bases at V and 2 bases at J, leaving 1 base unmatched. This CDR3 contains 13 residues. In nucleotides, the CDR3 is TGTGCCAGCACGGGACAGGGGAACTATGGCTACACCTTC. This codes for CASTGQGNYGYTF.

The chain is built from TRBV11-2 and TRBJ1-3; possible D gene TRBD1, 6 bases. Germline V gives CDR1 SGHAT, CDR2 FQNNGV. The CDR3 is made up of 15 amino acids. Trimming shortened V by 5 bases and J by 0 bases, and 11 bases separated the two germline ends. CDR3 sequence reads: CASSHRQVSGNTIYF. CDR3 coding DNA: TGTGCCAGCAGCCATCGACAGGTCTCTGGAAACACCATATATTTT.

The genes are TRBV2 and TRBJ2-2; TRBD2 is a possible D gene (6 bases). Germline CDR1 is SNHLY and CDR2 is FYNNEI. The CDR3 sequence is 14 residues long. Trimming stripped 8 bases from V and 4 bases from J, with 14 bases between. CDR3 sequence (DNA): TGTGCCAGCCAAGAAGGACTAAGCACCGGGGAGCTGTTTTTT. It codes for CASQEGLSTGELFF.

This chain links TRBV7-9 with TRBJ1-2; 7 positions match TRBD1. CDR1 is SEHNR, CDR2 FQNEAQ, per germline (reference sequence). The CDR3 covers 15 residues. After removal of 1 base from V and 1 base from J, the junction contained 3 bases not matched to a gene. This chain's CDR3 is CASSLGAGGNYGYTF. For the CDR3, the DNA is TGTGCCAGCAGCTTAGGGGCAGGGGGTAACTATGGCTACACCTTC.

The chain joins TRBV5-6 to TRBJ2-5; D may be TRBD2 (6 bases). Germline lookup yields CDR1 SGHDT and CDR2 YYEEEE. CDR3 size: 16 residues. V dropped 4 bases and J dropped 5 bases, with 21 bases sitting between them. CDR3 DNA sequence: TGTGCCAGCAGCCAGGTTGTCGGGAGAACCCGCGAGACCCAGTACTTC. Translation: CASSQVVGRTRETQYF.

V is TRBV15 and J is TRBJ2-1, with 11 bases fitting TRBD2. Trimming took 5 bases from V and 3 from J; bases not matched to a gene: 9. The CDR3 totals 17 residues. The germline CDR1 and CDR2 sequences are LNHNV and YYDKDF (reference sequence). The DNA for the CDR3 is TGTGCCACCAGCCCGTCGACTAGCGGGACGCTCTACAATGAGCAGTTCTTC. It is translated as CATSPSTSGTLYNEQFF. Together with reference TRBV15 and TRBJ2-1, the CDR3 gives the full variable domain: DAMVIQNPRYQVTQFGKPVTLSCSQTLNHNVMYWYQQKSSQAPKLLFHYYDKDFNNEADTPDNFQSRRPNTSFCFLDIRSPGLGDTAMYLCATSPSTSGTLYNEQFFGPGTRLTVL.

The rearrangement uses TRBV4-1 and TRBJ1-1; D uncertain. Germline CDR1 is MGHRA and CDR2 is YSYEKL. Deletions cut 2 bases from V and 5 bases from J, with 18 bases between. The CDR3 is 16 amino acids. CDR3 sequence (DNA): TGCGCCAGCAGCCAACCCGCGGGGTTCCTGGGGACTGAAGCTTTCTTT. Protein product: CASSQPAGFLGTEAFF.

The chain employs TRBV2 and TRBJ2-7; D perhaps matches TRBD1 (7 bases). Between the trimmed V and J ends, which lost 8 bases and 1 base, there was a span of 18 bases. The V gene's germline CDR1 is SNHLY and CDR2 FYNNEI. CDR3 size: 15 residues. The chain's CDR3 is CASWGETGLSYEQYF. In DNA, the CDR3 is TGTGCCAGCTGGGGGGAGACAGGGCTTTCCTACGAGCAGTACTTC.

CDR3 sequence (DNA): TGTGCCAGCAGCTTCTGGGGCAATGAGCAGTTCTTC. It encodes CASSFWGNEQFF. This chain joins TRBV5-6 and TRBJ2-1; D unresolved. CDR1 is SGHDT and CDR2 is YYEEEE in the germline V gene. The CDR3 runs 12 residues. The V gene lost 2 bases and the J gene lost 6 bases, with 6 bases spanning the gap.

In this sample, this clone turned up many times. The chain recombines TRBV6-5 with TRBJ1-1; no clear D gene. Per the germline V gene, CDR1 is MNHEY and CDR2 is SVGAGI. The CDR3 is made up of 11 amino acids. Trimming stripped 7 bases from V and 7 bases from J, with 10 bases between. CDR3 region: CASTSTGEAFF. CDR3 in DNA: TGTGCCAGCACCTCGACGGGTGAAGCTTTCTTT.

This chain's CDR3 is CASSGKRGSNQPQHF. For the CDR3, the DNA is TGTGCCAGCAGTGGCAAAAGGGGGAGCAATCAGCCCCAGCATTTT. The V call is TRBV2, the J call TRBJ1-5; tentatively, D is TRBD1 (6 bases). The ends were cut back, 4 bases at V and 1 base at J, with 11 bases in the middle. Looked up from germline, CDR1 is SNHLY and CDR2 is FYNNEI. This CDR3 region has 15 residues.

The chain couples TRBV7-9 to TRBJ2-2, with D possibly TRBD1 on 6 matching bases. The CDR3 sequence is 14 residues long. Germline V gives CDR1 SEHNR, CDR2 FQNEAQ (reference sequence). V dropped 4 bases and J dropped 3 bases, with 9 bases sitting between them. Written as DNA, the CDR3 is TGTGCCAGCAGCTACAGGGACCACACCGGGGAGCTGTTTTTT. Its translation: CASSYRDHTGELFF.